The 10 T cell receptor beta chains reported below all come from one sample, sequenced in a study of shared clonotypes between healthy human individuals. Sequencing used immunoSEQ multiplex PCR; TCRdb keeps in-frame clones, though not all of them. This sample has over 850,000 clones; approximately 78% occur once, and the top ten carry roughly 0.57%. Sequenced sample: memory CD4+ T cells from PBMCs. The subset was: CD45RA-negative fraction. All receptors derive from a man between 18 and 35 years old in good health. Some clones in this sample may be carry-over from other donors' samples.

J is TRBJ2-2 and V is TRBV30; the D gene is possibly TRBD1 (5 bases). The CDR3 runs 15 residues. V was trimmed by 0 bases and J by 2 bases, leaving 10 bases between them. CDR1 GTSNPN and CDR2 SVGIG come from the germline V gene (reference sequence). The CDR3 nucleotides are TGTGCCTGGAGTGTGGTTAGGGGAAACACCGGGGAGCTGTTTTTT. Protein product: CAWSVVRGNTGELFF.

V and J are TRBV27 and TRBJ2-3; tentative D call: TRBD2 (5 bases). Germline CDR1 MNHEY, CDR2 SMNVEV (reference sequence). The CDR3 consists of 14 residues. V lost 8 bases and J 5 bases, leaving 17 bases between the germline ends. The CDR3 sequence is CASQERSNQDTQYF. The CDR3 coding sequence is TGTGCCAGCCAGGAGCGGTCTAATCAAGATACGCAGTATTTT.

This rearrangement joins TRBV7-3 to TRBJ2-2; D is uncertain. Germline V gene lookup returns CDR1 SGHTA and CDR2 FQGTGA. This CDR3 has 14 amino acids. Trimming removed 2 bases from V and 2 bases from J, with 6 bases in between. For the CDR3, the DNA is TGTGCCAGCAGCTTAGATGGAAACACCGGGGAGCTGTTTTTT. Its protein product is CASSLDGNTGELFF.

The chain carries TRBV7-9 and TRBJ2-2; TRBD1 might be the D (6 bases). The CDR3 covers 15 residues. Trimming removed 1 base at V and 6 bases at J, with 12 bases between. Germline assignment: CDR1 SEHNR and CDR2 FQNEAQ (reference sequence). The CDR3 reads CASSLGRGDPGELFF. The DNA for the CDR3 is TGTGCCAGCAGCTTAGGCAGGGGTGATCCCGGGGAGCTGTTTTTT.

The V gene is TRBV5-1, the J gene TRBJ2-5, with a tentative D call TRBD2 (6 bases). The V gene lost 0 bases and the J gene lost 5 bases, with 11 bases spanning the gap. The CDR3 covers 14 residues. CDR1 and CDR2 from the germline V gene are SGHRS and YFSETQ. CDR3 region: CASSLVGGGETQYF. Written as DNA, the CDR3 is TGCGCCAGCAGCTTGGTCGGTGGGGGGGAGACCCAGTACTTC.

This clone was observed a single time. The chain combines TRBV6-5 with TRBJ1-4; the D is unclear. Germline CDR1 and CDR2: MNHEY and SVGAGI. The length of the CDR3 is 16 residues. V lost 2 bases to trimming and J lost 0 bases, with 10 bases between them. DNA for the CDR3: TGTGCCAGCAGTTACCAAGTGATAACAACTAATGAAAAACTGTTTTTT. Its protein product is CASSYQVITTNEKLFF.

Here the CDR3 reads CASSLLTGAGIQETQYF. In nucleotides, the CDR3 is TGTGCCAGCAGCTTACTGACAGGGGCGGGTATCCAAGAGACCCAGTACTTC. The V gene is TRBV5-6, the J gene TRBJ2-5; 8 bases match TRBD1. Trimming at V came to 2 bases and at J to 1 base, leaving 10 bases not matched to a gene. This CDR3 has 17 residues. Germline CDR1 reads SGHDT; CDR2 reads YYEEEE.

This chain connects TRBV10-3 to TRBJ2-1, with 10 bases identical to TRBD2. With 5 bases clipped from V and 5 bases from J, the junction kept 6 bases outside the gene matches. From germline, CDR1 is ENHRY and CDR2 SYGVKD. The CDR3 totals 15 residues. This CDR3 reads CAISTELAGNNEQFF. For the CDR3, the DNA is TGTGCCATCAGTACGGAACTAGCGGGGAACAATGAGCAGTTCTTC.

V usage is TRBV29-1 and J usage is TRBJ2-1; D unclear. Trimming took off 4 bases at V and 1 base at J, with 14 bases between the two ends. Germline V gives CDR1 SQVTM, CDR2 ANQGSEA. The length of the CDR3 is 15 residues. The CDR3 region is CSVGPLGGSYNEQFF. CDR3 coding DNA: TGCAGCGTTGGCCCCCTGGGCGGTTCCTACAATGAGCAGTTCTTC.

This clone was counted between two and nine times. The J gene is TRBJ1-6, the V gene TRBV6-1; D unclear. The germline V gene has CDR1 MNHNS and CDR2 SASEGT. There are 13 residues in the CDR3. V gave up 1 base and J gave up 9 bases, with 7 bases separating them. The CDR3 loop reads CASSEEPGSPLHF. CDR3 nucleotides: TGTGCCAGCAGTGAAGAGCCGGGTTCACCCCTCCACTTT.